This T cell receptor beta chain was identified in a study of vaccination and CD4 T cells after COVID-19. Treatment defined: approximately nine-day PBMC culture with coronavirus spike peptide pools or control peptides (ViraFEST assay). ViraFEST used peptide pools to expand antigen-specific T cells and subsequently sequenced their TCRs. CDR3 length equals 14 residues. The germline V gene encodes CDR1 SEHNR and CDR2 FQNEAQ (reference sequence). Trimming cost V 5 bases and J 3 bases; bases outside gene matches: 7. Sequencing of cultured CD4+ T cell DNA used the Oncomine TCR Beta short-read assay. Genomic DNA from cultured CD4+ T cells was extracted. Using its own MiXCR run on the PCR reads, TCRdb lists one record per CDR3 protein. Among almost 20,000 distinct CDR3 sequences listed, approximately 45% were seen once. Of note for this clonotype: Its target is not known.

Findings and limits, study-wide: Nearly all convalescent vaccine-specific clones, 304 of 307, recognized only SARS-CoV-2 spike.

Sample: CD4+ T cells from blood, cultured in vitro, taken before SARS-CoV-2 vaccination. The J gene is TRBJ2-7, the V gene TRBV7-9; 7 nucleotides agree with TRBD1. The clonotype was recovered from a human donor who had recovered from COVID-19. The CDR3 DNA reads TGTGCCAGCAGCCACCGGGACAGAAACTACGAGCAGTACTTC. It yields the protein CASSHRDRNYEQYF.